The rows below give T cell receptor beta chains drawn from one sample of a study of immune characteristics of hereditary and idiopathic chronic pancreatitis. Produced via immunoSEQ multiplex PCR; TCRdb's table is partial and in-frame only. The table has fewer than 10,000 clones, 75% to 85% seen once. Material: pancreas tissue with idiopathic chronic pancreatitis. Source of these receptors: a human donor with chronic pancreatitis. Both conserved end residues are part of each CDR3. Fields, in order: D gene, V gene, J gene, clone size, CDR3 length, CDR3 protein, CDR3 DNA. A D gene is named only where the DNA matches it firmly. Clone size, where shown, is once, few, many, or a class for clones that have expanded.

>-|TRBV19|TRBJ2-1|-|16
CASSIIAVSSYNEQFF
TGTGCCAGTAGTATCATAGCGGTTAGCTCCTACAATGAGCAGTTCTTC
>-|TRBV4-1|TRBJ1-2|-|15
CASSHQMGGNYGYTF
TGCGCCAGCAGCCACCAGATGGGCGGTAACTATGGCTACACCTTC
>-|TRBV27|TRBJ2-1|-|15
CASSAGTIGYNEQFF
TGTGCCAGCAGTGCCGGGACAATCGGTTACAATGAGCAGTTCTTC
>TRBD1|TRBV27|TRBJ2-7|-|15
CASSYKEGATYEQYF
TGTGCCAGTAGCTACAAAGAGGGGGCTACCTACGAGCAGTACTTC
>-|TRBV2|TRBJ1-2|-|14
CASSEQGTGYGYTF
TGTGCCAGCAGTGAGCAGGGAACGGGCTATGGCTACACCTTC
>-|TRBV7-9|TRBJ2-3|-|12
CASSLRTDTQYF
TGTGCCAGCAGCTTAAGGACAGATACGCAGTATTTT
>-|TRBV7-8|TRBJ2-1|-|13
CASSLAWGNEQFF
TGTGCCAGCAGCTTAGCTTGGGGAAATGAGCAGTTCTTC
>TRBD2|TRBV30|TRBJ2-1|-|16
CAWRLVGSGAYNEQFF
TGTGCCTGGAGGCTCGTCGGAAGCGGGGCCTACAATGAGCAGTTCTTC
>-|TRBV6-5|TRBJ1-2|-|12
CASKDGNYGYTF
TGTGCCAGCAAAGACGGGAACTATGGCTACACCTTC
>TRBD2|TRBV27|TRBJ2-7|-|17
CASSLWGSSGDGNEQYF
TGTGCCAGCAGTTTATGGGGTAGCAGCGGGGATGGGAACGAGCAGTACTTC
>TRBD1|TRBV5-4|TRBJ1-2|few|15
CASSNPDREDYGYTF
TGTGCCAGCAGCAATCCGGACAGGGAAGACTATGGCTACACCTTC